A selection of T cell receptor beta chains follows, all from one sample in a study of blood T cell repertoires in COVID-19. The assay was immunoSEQ multiplex PCR, and TCRdb's table has in-frame clones only and misses some. The sample holds more than 200,000 clones; 70% to 90% are singletons and the top ten take approximately 2.6%. Sequencing input: peripheral blood. The source of these receptors is a man aged 25 to 40 with COVID-19, enrolled during active disease. Each CDR3 is given with its conserved first and last residue. D genes are given only for firm matches. Clone size appears in some rows only: once, few, many, or a class for an expanded clone.

abundance	j_gene	d_gene	v_gene	CDR3aa	CDR3nt
-	TRBJ1-5	TRBD1	TRBV2	CASSDPVTGSQPQHF	TGTGCCAGCAGCGACCCCGTGACAGGGTCGCAGCCCCAGCATTTT
-	TRBJ1-2	TRBD1	TRBV23-1	CASSQRTGSYGYTF	TGCGCCAGCAGTCAGAGGACAGGGTCCTATGGCTACACCTTC
few	TRBJ1-1	-	TRBV5-5	CASSLAGDWVKTEAFF	TGTGCCAGCAGCTTGGCGGGGGACTGGGTGAAGACTGAAGCTTTCTTT
-	TRBJ2-4	-	TRBV7-2	CASSFLYRDGAKNIQYF	TGTGCCAGCAGCTTCCTCTACAGGGATGGGGCCAAAAACATTCAGTACTTC
-	TRBJ2-1	TRBD1	TRBV28	CASSSPGTGGREQFF	TGTGCCAGCAGTTCCCCCGGGACAGGGGGCAGGGAGCAGTTCTTC
-	TRBJ1-2	-	TRBV23-1	CASSRNLQGLNYGYTF	TGCGCCAGCAGTCGAAATCTGCAGGGCCTTAACTATGGCTACACCTTC
-	TRBJ1-6	TRBD1	TRBV10-3	CATGTGYNSPLHF	TGTGCCACCGGGACAGGATATAATTCACCCCTCCACTTT
once	TRBJ2-1	TRBD2	TRBV4-1	CASTQRGSGYNEQFF	TGCGCCAGCACGCAACGGGGTAGCGGGTACAATGAGCAGTTCTTC
-	TRBJ2-4	TRBD2	TRBV24-1	CATSGGGGSNKNIQYF	TGTGCCACCAGTGGGGGCGGGGGGTCGAACAAAAACATTCAGTACTTC
once	TRBJ2-1	TRBD2	TRBV7-9	CASDRGAGAYNEQFF	TGTGCCAGCGATCGGGGTGCGGGGGCCTACAATGAGCAGTTCTTC